This T cell receptor (beta chain) was sequenced for a study of OX40 agonist ivuxolimab in advanced cancers. Study-wide background: Patients in the trial were receiving intravenous ivuxolimab every 2 weeks, at doses of 0.01 to 10 mg/kg. Notes on the study in general: CD4+ T cells averaged fewer expanded clones than CD8+ T cells. Clones of CD4+ and CD8+ blood T cells grew by week 6 at doses of 0.1 to 3.0 mg/kg.

TCRdb's copy holds only in-frame clones and misses some; the assay was immunoSEQ multiplex PCR. This sample yields about 64,000 clones, of which 82% are seen a single time; around 5% belongs to the top ten. Autoimmune disease history or systemic immunosuppression excluded patients. This clone was observed once. Its matching antigen is unknown. The CDR3 length is 15 residues. The V gene's germline CDR1 is SGHAT and CDR2 FQNNGV. V dropped 5 bases and J dropped 8; count of bases not matched to a gene: 8. The TCR originated in an adult with an advanced solid tumor such as melanoma, head and neck, liver or kidney cancer. The rearrangement links TRBV11-2 to TRBJ1-4; 10 bases fit TRBD1. The sample was CD4+ or CD8+ T cells sorted from blood, taken in a trial of the OX40 agonist ivuxolimab. CDR3 residues: CASSVPTGGFEKLFF. The DNA of the CDR3 is TGTGCCAGCAGCGTACCGACAGGGGGCTTCGAAAAACTGTTTTTT.